The clone carrying this T cell receptor beta chain was counted between two and nine times. The data were taken from a study of blood T cells in healthy people across ages. Combining a sample-barcoded 5' primer with a J-beta primer mix, a second PCR ran for about 6 to 11 cycles. MiXCR, applied by TCRdb to the 5' RACE reads, yields one record per CDR3 protein. This sample has approximately 780,000 distinct CDR3 sequences; around a quarter occur once, and the top ten carry under 3%. The CDR3 extends over 12 amino acids. Germline V lookup: CDR1 DFQATT, CDR2 SNEGSKA (reference sequence). The V gene end was trimmed by 6 bases and the J gene end by 4 bases; junction bases not matched to a gene: 2. The same data also contributed to another study, on T cells of mothers and their children.

The TCR sequence derives from a boy between 10 and 17 years old in good health. The rearrangement joins TRBV20-1 to TRBJ2-5; the match to TRBD2 covers 10 bases. The sequenced material came from blood. The DNA of the CDR3 is TGCAGTGCCCGACTAGCGGGAGAGACCCAGTACTTC. It translates to CSARLAGETQYF.